This T cell receptor beta chain was recovered during a study of T cell changes during pregnancy in multiple sclerosis (dated by TCRdb to about 2019). Concerning the study at large: The study looked at changes in the T cell repertoire across pregnancy in women with multiple sclerosis.

About this clone itself: The antigen this receptor binds is unknown. Base-call qualities are not available, and no considerably larger clone is one nucleotide away.

Libraries were constructed by the immunoSEQ multiplex PCR assay. TCRdb retrieved this table from immuneACCESS and kept in-frame rearrangements only. Not all clones are present; in checked studies, unresolved V genes account for under half, and no reason is known for the remainder. The sample yields roughly 89,000 clones; approximately 93% were counted once. The ten largest clonotypes hold approximately 1.6% of the sample. From its cysteine to its phenylalanine, the CDR3 spans 14 amino acids. The entry retains the CDR3 DNA only, 42 bases that are in frame from base 1. V is shortened by 5 bases, J by 1 base, and the region joining them spans 9 bases. The germline V gene encodes CDR1 MDHEN and CDR2 SYDVKM.

The V and J genes are TRBV28 and TRBJ1-5; D gene: possibly TRBD1, on 6 matching bases. The material was peripheral blood, obtained after pregnancy. The clonotype comes from a female donor in good health, enrolled as a control in a pregnancy study. The CDR3 reads CASSQQGSNQPQHF. The DNA sequence is TGTGCCAGCAGTCAGCAGGGGAGCAATCAGCCCCAGCATTTT.